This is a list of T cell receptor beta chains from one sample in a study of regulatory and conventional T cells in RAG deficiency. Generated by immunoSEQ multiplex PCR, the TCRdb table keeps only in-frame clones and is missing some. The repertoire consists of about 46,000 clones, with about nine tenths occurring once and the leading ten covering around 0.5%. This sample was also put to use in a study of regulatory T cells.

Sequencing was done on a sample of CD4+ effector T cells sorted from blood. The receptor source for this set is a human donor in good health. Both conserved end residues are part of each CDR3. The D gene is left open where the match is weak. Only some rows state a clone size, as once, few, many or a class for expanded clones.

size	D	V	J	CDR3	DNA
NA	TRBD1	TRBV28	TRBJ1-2	CASSLTGTGDGYTF	TGTGCCAGCAGTTTAACCGGGACAGGGGATGGCTACACCTTC
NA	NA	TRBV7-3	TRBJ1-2	CASSFPGGYGYTF	TGTGCCAGCAGCTTCCCGGGAGGGTATGGCTACACCTTC
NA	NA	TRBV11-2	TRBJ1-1	CASSARGNLKAEAFF	TGTGCCAGCAGCGCCAGAGGCAATCTTAAGGCTGAAGCTTTCTTT
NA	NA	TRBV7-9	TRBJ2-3	CASSPAGPDTQYF	TGTGCCAGCAGCCCCGCGGGGCCAGATACGCAGTATTTT
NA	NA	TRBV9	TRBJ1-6	CASSAGGGSYNSPLHF	TGTGCCAGCAGCGCGGGGGGGGGCTCCTATAATTCACCCCTCCACTTT
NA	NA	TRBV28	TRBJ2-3	CASSSPGGTDTQYF	TGTGCCAGCAGTTCCCCCGGGGGCACAGATACGCAGTATTTT
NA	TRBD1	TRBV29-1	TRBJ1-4	CSVRSGTVNEKLFF	TGCAGCGTGAGGTCCGGGACAGTCAATGAAAAACTGTTTTTT
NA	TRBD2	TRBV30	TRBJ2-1	CAWSVSGSRDEQFF	TGTGCCTGGAGCGTCAGCGGGAGTAGAGATGAGCAGTTCTTC
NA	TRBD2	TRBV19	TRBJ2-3	CASSWSSGADTQYF	TGTGCCAGTAGTTGGTCTAGCGGGGCAGATACGCAGTATTTT
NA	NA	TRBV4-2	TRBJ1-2	CASSQDTVVNYGYTF	TGTGCCAGCAGCCAAGATACGGTGGTTAACTATGGCTACACCTTC
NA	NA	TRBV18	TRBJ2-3	CASSLSTSTDTQYF	TGTGCCAGCTCACTATCAACTAGCACAGATACGCAGTATTTT
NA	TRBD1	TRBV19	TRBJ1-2	CASSARDRAVFGYTF	TGTGCCAGTAGTGCGAGGGACAGGGCAGTCTTTGGCTACACCTTC
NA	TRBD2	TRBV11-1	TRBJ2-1	CASSLRPFSGGSYNEQFF	TGTGCCAGCAGCTTGCGCCCCTTTTCCGGGGGGTCCTACAATGAGCAGTTCTTC
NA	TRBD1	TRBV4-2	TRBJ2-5	CASSQRETGLQETQYF	TGTGCCAGCAGCCAGAGAGAGACAGGGTTACAAGAGACCCAGTACTTC
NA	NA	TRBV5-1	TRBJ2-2	CASSIRGDGLRELFF	TGCGCCAGCAGCATACGTGGAGATGGGTTGCGGGAGCTGTTTTTT
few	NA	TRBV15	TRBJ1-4	CATSRELDEKLFF	TGTGCCACCAGCAGAGAACTGGATGAAAAACTGTTTTTT
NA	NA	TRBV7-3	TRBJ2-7	CASSLVEAPYEQYF	TGTGCCAGCAGCCTAGTAGAAGCCCCCTACGAGCAGTACTTC
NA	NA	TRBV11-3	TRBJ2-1	CASSMGVYNEQFF	TGTGCCAGCAGCATGGGGGTTTACAATGAGCAGTTCTTC
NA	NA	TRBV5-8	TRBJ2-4	CASSLRGAGENIQYF	TGTGCCAGCAGCCTGAGGGGGGCAGGGGAAAACATTCAGTACTTC
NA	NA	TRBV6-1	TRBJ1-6	CASRTTSNSPLHF	TGTGCCAGCAGGACAACTAGCAATTCACCCCTCCACTTT
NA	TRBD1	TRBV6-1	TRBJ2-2	CASSGRQGWNTGELFF	TGTGCCAGCAGTGGCCGACAGGGATGGAACACCGGGGAGCTGTTTTTT
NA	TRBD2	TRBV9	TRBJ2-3	CASSTRAGGTDTQYF	TGTGCCAGCAGCACTCGTGCGGGAGGAACAGATACGCAGTATTTT
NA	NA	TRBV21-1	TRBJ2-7	CASSNGGGPHYEQYF	TGTGCCAGCAGTAATGGAGGGGGGCCTCACTACGAGCAGTACTTC
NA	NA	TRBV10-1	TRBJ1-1	CASSESSNAGAFF	TGCGCCAGCAGTGAGTCTTCCAACGCGGGAGCTTTCTTT
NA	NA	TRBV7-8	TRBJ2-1	CASSLVGTPSYNEQFF	TGTGCCAGCAGCTTAGTCGGGACCCCTTCCTACAATGAGCAGTTCTTC
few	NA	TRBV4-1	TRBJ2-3	CASSQDWAQRVASTDTQYF	TGCGCCAGCAGCCAAGATTGGGCGCAGAGAGTCGCTAGCACAGATACGCAGTATTTT
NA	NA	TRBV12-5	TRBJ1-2	CASGLSTDPGSSLNYGYTF	TGTGCTAGTGGTTTGTCTACGGACCCCGGGAGCAGCCTCAACTATGGCTACACCTTC
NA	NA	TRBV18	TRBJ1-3	CASSPLRQSLGNTIYF	TGTGCCAGCTCACCTTTGAGACAATCACTTGGAAACACCATATATTTT
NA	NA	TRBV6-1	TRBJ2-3	CASSEYPGTTDTQYF	TGTGCCAGCAGTGAATACCCAGGAACAACAGATACGCAGTATTTT
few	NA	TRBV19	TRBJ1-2	CASTPLDRNYGYTF	TGTGCCAGTACCCCTCTCGACAGGAACTATGGCTACACCTTC
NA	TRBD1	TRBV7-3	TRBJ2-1	CASSPSTGINEQFF	TGTGCCAGCAGCCCCTCGACAGGGATAAATGAGCAGTTCTTC
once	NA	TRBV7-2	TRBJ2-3	CASSLGWRDTQYF	TGTGCCAGCAGCTTGGGATGGAGAGATACGCAGTATTTT
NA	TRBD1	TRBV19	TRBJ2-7	CASQDRGLGSYEQYF	TGTGCCAGCCAAGACAGGGGATTGGGCTCCTACGAGCAGTACTTC
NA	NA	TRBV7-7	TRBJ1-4	CASSRSRGGEKLFF	TGTGCCAGCAGCCGAAGCAGGGGAGGGGAAAAACTGTTTTTT
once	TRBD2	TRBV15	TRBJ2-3	CATSRERGAGTDTQYF	TGTGCCACCAGCAGGGAGCGGGGTGCGGGCACAGATACGCAGTATTTT
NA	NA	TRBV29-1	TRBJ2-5	CSVPNQGWYQETQYF	TGCAGCGTTCCTAACCAGGGGTGGTACCAAGAGACCCAGTACTTC
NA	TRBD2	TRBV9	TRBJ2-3	CASSAPREREGLYTQYF	TGTGCCAGCAGCGCCCCCAGGGAGCGGGAGGGCCTGTATACGCAGTATTTT
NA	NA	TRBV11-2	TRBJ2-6	CASSSGISGANVLTF	TGTGCCAGCAGCTCAGGAATCTCTGGGGCCAACGTCCTGACTTTC
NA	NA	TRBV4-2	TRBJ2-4	CASSPHARDSKVSKNIQYF	TGTGCCAGCAGCCCCCATGCTCGGGACTCAAAGGTATCCAAAAACATTCAGTACTTC
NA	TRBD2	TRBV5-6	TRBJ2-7	CASSRLAGALISYEQYF	TGTGCCAGCAGCCGACTAGCGGGGGCCCTTATATCCTACGAGCAGTACTTC
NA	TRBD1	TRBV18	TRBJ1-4	CASSPQGPGGNEKLFF	TGTGCCAGCTCACCACAGGGACCAGGGGGTAATGAAAAACTGTTTTTT
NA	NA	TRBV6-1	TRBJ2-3	CASSERSRPLDTQYF	TGTGCCAGCAGTGAACGGAGTAGACCTTTAGATACGCAGTATTTT
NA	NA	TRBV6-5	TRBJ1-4	CASSSTVTNEKLFF	TGTGCCAGCAGTTCGACCGTTACTAATGAAAAACTGTTTTTT
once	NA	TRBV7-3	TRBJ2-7	CASSFPLRRVYEQYF	TGTGCCAGCAGCTTTCCCCTCCGGCGCGTCTACGAGCAGTACTTC
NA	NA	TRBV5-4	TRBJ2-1	CASSSPPSRQFF	TGTGCCAGCAGCTCCCCCCCCTCAAGGCAGTTCTTC
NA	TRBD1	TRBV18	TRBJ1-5	CASSKGTDQPQHF	TGTGCCAGCTCAAAAGGGACAGATCAGCCCCAGCATTTT
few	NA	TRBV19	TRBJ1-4	CASMDTNEKLFF	TGTGCCAGTATGGATACCAATGAAAAACTGTTTTTT
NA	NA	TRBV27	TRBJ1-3	CASKRAQGTGNTIYF	TGTGCCAGCAAAAGGGCGCAGGGAACTGGAAACACCATATATTTT
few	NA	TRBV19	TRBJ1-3	CASSRVGSSGNTIYF	TGTGCCAGTAGTAGGGTGGGGAGCTCTGGAAACACCATATATTTT
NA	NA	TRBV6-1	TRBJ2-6	CASSEMAISGANVLTF	TGTGCCAGCAGTGAAATGGCGATCTCTGGGGCCAACGTCCTGACTTTC
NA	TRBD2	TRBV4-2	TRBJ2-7	CASSQVWPGTSGGHYEQYF	TGTGCCAGCAGCCAAGTCTGGCCGGGGACTAGCGGGGGACATTACGAGCAGTACTTC
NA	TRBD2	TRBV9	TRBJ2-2	CASSPSSGRAGTGELFF	TGTGCCAGCAGCCCTTCTAGCGGGAGGGCCGGCACCGGGGAGCTGTTTTTT
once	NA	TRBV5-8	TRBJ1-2	CASSLSGVDYGYTF	TGTGCCAGCAGCTTGAGCGGAGTCGACTATGGCTACACCTTC
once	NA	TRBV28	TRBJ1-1	CASSTDRVHRWGINTEAFF	TGTGCCAGCAGCACAGACAGAGTGCACAGGTGGGGTATAAACACTGAAGCTTTCTTT
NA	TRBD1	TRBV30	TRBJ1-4	CAWSLGGAGEKLFF	TGTGCCTGGAGTTTAGGGGGCGCGGGTGAAAAACTGTTTTTT
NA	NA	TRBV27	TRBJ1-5	CASSLSVDPNQPQHF	TGTGCCAGCAGTTTATCGGTGGACCCAAATCAGCCCCAGCATTTT
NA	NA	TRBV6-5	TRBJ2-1	CASRGRGAYNEQFF	TGTGCCAGCCGGGGCAGGGGGGCCTACAATGAGCAGTTCTTC
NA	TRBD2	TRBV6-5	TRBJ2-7	CASSYSGSGPSYEQYF	TGTGCCAGCAGTTACTCCGGTAGCGGGCCTTCCTACGAGCAGTACTTC
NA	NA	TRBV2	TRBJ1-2	CASGGSVDYGYTF	TGTGCCAGCGGTGGGTCGGTGGACTATGGCTACACCTTC
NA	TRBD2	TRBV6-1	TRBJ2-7	CASSELAGGTDEQYF	TGTGCCAGCAGTGAGTTGGCGGGAGGAACAGACGAGCAGTACTTC